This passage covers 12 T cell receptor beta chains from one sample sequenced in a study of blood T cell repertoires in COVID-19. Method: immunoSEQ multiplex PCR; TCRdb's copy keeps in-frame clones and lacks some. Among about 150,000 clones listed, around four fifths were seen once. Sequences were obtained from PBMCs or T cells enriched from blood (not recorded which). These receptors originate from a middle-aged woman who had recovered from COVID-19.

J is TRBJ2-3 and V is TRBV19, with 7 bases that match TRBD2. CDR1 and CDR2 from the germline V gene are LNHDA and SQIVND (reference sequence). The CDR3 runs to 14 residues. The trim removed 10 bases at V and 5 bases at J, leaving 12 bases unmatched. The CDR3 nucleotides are TGTGCCATCTCACCGGGGAGGGCCGGAGATACGCAGTATTTT. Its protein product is CAISPGRAGDTQYF.

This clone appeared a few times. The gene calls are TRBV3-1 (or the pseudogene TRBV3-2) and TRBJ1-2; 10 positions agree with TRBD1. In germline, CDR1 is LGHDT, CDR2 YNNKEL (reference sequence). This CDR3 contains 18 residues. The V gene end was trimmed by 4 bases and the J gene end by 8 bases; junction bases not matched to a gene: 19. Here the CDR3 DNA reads TGTGCCAGCAGCCTCCTAACGGGACAGGGGAGCCACTTAGAGGGCTACACCTTC. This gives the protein CASSLLTGQGSHLEGYTF.

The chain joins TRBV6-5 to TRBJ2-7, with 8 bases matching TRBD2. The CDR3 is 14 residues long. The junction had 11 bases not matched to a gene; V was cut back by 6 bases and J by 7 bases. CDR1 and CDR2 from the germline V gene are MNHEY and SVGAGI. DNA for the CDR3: TGTGCCAGCAGCCTGACTAGCGATTGGTGGGAGCAGTACTTC. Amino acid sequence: CASSLTSDWWEQYF.

CDR3 sequence: CASRGLAGLYEQYF. CDR3 nucleotide sequence: TGTGCCAGCAGGGGACTAGCGGGACTTTACGAGCAGTACTTC. The chain links TRBV2 to TRBJ2-7, with 13 bases that match TRBD2. CDR3 length: 14 amino acids. The ends lost 6 bases at V and 4 bases at J; junction bases unmatched: 3. Germline assignment: CDR1 SNHLY and CDR2 FYNNEI.

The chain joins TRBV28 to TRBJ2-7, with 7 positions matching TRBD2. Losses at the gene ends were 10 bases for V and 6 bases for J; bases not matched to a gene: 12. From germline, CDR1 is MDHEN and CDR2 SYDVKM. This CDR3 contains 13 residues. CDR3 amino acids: CATSGTISGEQYF. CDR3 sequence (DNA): TGTGCCACCTCCGGGACTATCTCCGGCGAGCAGTACTTC.

CDR3 sequence (DNA): TGTGCCAGCAGCCGATTGGACCTAGCGGGAACGAACTACGAGCAGTACTTC. Translation gives CASSRLDLAGTNYEQYF. The chain has TRBV4-2 and TRBJ2-7; 9 bases agree with TRBD2. Germline V gene sequence: CDR1 LGHNA, CDR2 YNFKEQ. Unmatched junction bases numbered 13, after V lost 4 bases and J lost 3 bases. There are 17 residues in the CDR3.

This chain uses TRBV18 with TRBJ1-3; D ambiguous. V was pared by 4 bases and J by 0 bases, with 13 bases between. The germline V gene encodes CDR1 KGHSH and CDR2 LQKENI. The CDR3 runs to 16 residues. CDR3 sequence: CASSRVAGHSGNTIYF. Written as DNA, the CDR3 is TGTGCCAGCTCACGGGTTGCGGGCCACTCTGGAAACACCATATATTTT.

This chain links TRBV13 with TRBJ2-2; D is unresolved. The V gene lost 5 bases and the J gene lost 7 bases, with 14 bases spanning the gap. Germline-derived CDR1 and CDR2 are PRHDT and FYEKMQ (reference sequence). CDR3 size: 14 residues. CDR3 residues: CASSPYLRGGELFF. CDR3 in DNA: TGTGCCAGCAGCCCTTACCTGAGAGGCGGGGAGCTGTTTTTT.

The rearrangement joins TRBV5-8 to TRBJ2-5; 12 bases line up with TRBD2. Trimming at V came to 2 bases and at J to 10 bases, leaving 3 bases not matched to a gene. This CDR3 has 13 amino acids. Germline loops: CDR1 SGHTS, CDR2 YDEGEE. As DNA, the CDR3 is TGTGCCAGCAGCTTACTAGCGGGGGGAGTCCAGTACTTC. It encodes CASSLLAGGVQYF.

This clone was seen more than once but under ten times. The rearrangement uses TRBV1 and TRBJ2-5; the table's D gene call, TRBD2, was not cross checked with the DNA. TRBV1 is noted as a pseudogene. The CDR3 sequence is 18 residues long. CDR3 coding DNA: TGCACCAGCAGCCAAGGCCTAGCGGGAGGGCAGGTAGGAGAGACCCAGTACTTC. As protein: CTSSQGLAGGQVGETQYF.

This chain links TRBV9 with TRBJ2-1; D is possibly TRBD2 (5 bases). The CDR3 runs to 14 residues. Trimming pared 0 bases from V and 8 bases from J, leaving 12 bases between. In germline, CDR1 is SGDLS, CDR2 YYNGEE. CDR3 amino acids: CASSVVARDYEQFF. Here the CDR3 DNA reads TGTGCCAGCAGCGTAGTAGCGCGAGACTATGAGCAGTTCTTC.

In DNA form, the CDR3 reads TGTGCCAGCTCATCGGGCTGGGGGGACGAAAAACTGTTTTTT. Amino acid sequence: CASSSGWGDEKLFF. V and J are TRBV18 and TRBJ1-4, with D possibly matching TRBD1 (5 bases). With 5 bases removed from V and 8 bases from J, the gap between germline ends came to 15 bases. The germline CDR1 and CDR2 sequences are KGHSH and LQKENI. The CDR3 length is 14 residues.